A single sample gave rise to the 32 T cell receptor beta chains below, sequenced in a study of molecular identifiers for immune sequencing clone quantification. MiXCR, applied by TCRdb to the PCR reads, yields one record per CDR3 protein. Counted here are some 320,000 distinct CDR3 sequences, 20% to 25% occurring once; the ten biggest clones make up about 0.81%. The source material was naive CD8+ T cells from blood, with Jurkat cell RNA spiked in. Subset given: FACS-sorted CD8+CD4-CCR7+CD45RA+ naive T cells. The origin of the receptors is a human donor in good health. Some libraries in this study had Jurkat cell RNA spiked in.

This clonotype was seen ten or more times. CDR3 bases: TGTGCCTGGAGTGTACTGGGCAACTATGGCTACACCTTC. Its protein product is CAWSVLGNYGYTF. The chain recombines TRBV30 with TRBJ1-2, with D unresolved. CDR3 size: 13 residues. Germline V lookup: CDR1 GTSNPN, CDR2 SVGIG (reference sequence). The V and J ends lost 0 bases and 2 bases respectively, with 7 bases between them.

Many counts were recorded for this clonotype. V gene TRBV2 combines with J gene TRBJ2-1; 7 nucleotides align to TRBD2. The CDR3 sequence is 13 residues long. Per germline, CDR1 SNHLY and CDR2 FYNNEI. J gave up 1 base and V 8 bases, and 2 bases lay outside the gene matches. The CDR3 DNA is TGTGCCAGCTCTAGCGGATCCTACAATGAGCAGTTCTTC. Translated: CASSSGSYNEQFF.

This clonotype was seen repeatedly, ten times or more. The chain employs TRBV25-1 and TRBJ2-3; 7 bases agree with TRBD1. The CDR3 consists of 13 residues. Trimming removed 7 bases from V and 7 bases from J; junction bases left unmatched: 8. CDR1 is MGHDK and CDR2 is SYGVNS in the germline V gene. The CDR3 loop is CASKGQTAHTQYF. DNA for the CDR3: TGTGCCAGCAAGGGACAGACCGCTCATACGCAGTATTTT.

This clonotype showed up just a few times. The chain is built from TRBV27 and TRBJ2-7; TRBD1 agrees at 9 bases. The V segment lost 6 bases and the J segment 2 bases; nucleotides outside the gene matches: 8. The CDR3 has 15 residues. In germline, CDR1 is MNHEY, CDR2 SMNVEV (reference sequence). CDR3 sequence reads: CASRYGQGITYEQYF. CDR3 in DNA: TGTGCCAGCAGATATGGACAGGGGATAACCTACGAGCAGTACTTC.

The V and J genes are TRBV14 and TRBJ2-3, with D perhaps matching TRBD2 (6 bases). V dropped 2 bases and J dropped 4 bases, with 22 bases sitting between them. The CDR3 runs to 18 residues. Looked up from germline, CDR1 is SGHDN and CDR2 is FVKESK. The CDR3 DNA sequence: TGTGCCAGCAGCCAAACCGGGACTGGAACAATCGTATCAGATACGCAGTATTTT. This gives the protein CASSQTGTGTIVSDTQYF.

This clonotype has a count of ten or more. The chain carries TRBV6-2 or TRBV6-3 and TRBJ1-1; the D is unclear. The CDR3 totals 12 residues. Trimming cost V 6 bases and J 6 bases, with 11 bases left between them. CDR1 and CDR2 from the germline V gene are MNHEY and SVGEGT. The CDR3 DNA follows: TGTGCCAGCAGCCTCGACACCGCTGAAGCTTTCTTT. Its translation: CASSLDTAEAFF.

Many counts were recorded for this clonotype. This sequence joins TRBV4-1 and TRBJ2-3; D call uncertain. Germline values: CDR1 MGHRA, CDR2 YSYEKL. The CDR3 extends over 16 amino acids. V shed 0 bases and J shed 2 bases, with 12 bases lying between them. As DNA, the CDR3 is TGCGCCAGCAGCCAAGAAAGTGGGGTCCTCACAGATACGCAGTATTTT. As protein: CASSQESGVLTDTQYF.

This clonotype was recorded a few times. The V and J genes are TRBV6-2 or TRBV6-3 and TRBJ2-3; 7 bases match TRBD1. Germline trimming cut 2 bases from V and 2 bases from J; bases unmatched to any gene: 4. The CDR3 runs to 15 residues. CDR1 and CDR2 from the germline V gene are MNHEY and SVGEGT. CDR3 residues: CASSYLGQPTDTQYF. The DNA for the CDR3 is TGTGCCAGCAGTTACCTGGGACAGCCCACAGATACGCAGTATTTT.

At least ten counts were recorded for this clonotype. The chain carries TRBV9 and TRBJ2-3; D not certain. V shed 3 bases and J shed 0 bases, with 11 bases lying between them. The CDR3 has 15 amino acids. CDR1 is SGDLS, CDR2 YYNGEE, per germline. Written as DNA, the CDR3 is TGTGCCAGCAGCGCCACAGCATTTAGCACAGATACGCAGTATTTT. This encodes CASSATAFSTDTQYF.

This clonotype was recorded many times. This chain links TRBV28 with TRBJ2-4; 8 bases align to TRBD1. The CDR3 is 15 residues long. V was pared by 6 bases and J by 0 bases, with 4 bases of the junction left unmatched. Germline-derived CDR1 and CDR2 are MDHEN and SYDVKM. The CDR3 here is CASSRDRGAKNIQYF. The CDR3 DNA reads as TGTGCCAGCAGCCGTGACAGGGGAGCCAAAAACATTCAGTACTTC.

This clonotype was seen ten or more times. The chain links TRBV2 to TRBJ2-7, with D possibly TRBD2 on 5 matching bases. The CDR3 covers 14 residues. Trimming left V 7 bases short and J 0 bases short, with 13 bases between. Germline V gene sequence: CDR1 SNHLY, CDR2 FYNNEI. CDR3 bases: TGTGCCAGCACCCCGGGCGGGTCCTCCTACGAGCAGTACTTC. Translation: CASTPGGSSYEQYF.

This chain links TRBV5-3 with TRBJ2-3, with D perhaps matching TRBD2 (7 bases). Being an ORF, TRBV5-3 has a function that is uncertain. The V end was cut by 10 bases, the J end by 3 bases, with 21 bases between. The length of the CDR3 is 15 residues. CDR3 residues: CACSLWGGLTDTQYF. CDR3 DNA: TGTGCCTGCAGCTTGTGGGGGGGGCTAACAGATACGCAGTATTTT.

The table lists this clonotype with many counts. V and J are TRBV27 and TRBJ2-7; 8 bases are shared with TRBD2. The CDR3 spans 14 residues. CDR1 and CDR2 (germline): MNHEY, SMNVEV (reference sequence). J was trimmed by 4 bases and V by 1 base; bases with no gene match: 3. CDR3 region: CASSLYPGGYEQYF. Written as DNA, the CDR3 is TGTGCCAGCAGTTTATATCCGGGGGGGTACGAGCAGTACTTC.

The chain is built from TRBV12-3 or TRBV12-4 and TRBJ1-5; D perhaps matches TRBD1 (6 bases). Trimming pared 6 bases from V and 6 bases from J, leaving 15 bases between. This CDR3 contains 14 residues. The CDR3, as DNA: TGTGCCAGCAGCGGGACAAGGGGTACTCAGCCCCAGCATTTT. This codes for CASSGTRGTQPQHF.

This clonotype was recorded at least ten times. The CDR3 DNA follows: TGTGCCAGCAGTTACCGGGCAGTGTCCTACGAGCAGTACTTC. Protein product: CASSYRAVSYEQYF. The J gene is TRBJ2-7, the V gene TRBV6-2 or TRBV6-3; D is unclear. The V end lost 2 bases, the J end lost 1 base, and 9 bases lay between the germline ends. CDR1 and CDR2 (germline): MNHEY, SVGEGT. The CDR3 contains 14 residues.

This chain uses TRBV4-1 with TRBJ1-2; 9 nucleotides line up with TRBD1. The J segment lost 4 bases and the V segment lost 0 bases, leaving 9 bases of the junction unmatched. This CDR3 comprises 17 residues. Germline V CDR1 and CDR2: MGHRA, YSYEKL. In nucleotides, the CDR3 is TGCGCCAGCAGCCAAGACCGGGGACAGGGAAATTCCTATGGCTACACCTTC. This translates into CASSQDRGQGNSYGYTF.

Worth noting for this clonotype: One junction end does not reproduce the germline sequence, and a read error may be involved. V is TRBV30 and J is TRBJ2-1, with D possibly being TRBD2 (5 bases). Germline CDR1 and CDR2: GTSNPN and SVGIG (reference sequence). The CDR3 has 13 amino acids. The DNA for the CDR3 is TGTGCCTGGAGTTACGGGGTTGCCAATGAGCGGTTCTTC. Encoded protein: CAWSYGVANERFF.

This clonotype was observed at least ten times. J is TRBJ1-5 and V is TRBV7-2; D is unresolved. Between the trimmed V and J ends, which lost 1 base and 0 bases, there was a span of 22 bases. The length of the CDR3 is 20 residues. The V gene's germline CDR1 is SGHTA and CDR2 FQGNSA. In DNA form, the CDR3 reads TGTGCCAGCAGCTTAGTAGCGGAGCCAACAAATCCCTATAGCAATCAGCCCCAGCATTTT. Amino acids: CASSLVAEPTNPYSNQPQHF. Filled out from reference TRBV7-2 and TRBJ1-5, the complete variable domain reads GAGVSQSPSNKVTEKGKDVELRCDPISGHTALYWYRQSLGQGLEFLIYFQGNSAPDKSGLPSDRFSAERTGGSVSTLTIQRTQQEDSAVYLCASSLVAEPTNPYSNQPQHFGDGTRLSIL.

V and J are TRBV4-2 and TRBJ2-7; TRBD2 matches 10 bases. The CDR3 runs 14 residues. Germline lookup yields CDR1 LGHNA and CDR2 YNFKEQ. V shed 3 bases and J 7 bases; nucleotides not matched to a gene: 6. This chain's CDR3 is CASSHAGTSEEQYF. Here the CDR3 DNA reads TGTGCCAGCAGCCACGCCGGGACTAGCGAGGAGCAGTACTTC.

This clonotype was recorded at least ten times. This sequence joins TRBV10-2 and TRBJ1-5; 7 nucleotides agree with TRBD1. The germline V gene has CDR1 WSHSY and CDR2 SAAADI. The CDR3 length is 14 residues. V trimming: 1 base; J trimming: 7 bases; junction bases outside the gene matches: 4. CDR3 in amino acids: CASSEFQGDQPQHF. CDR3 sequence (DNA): TGCGCCAGCAGTGAGTTCCAGGGGGACCAGCCCCAGCATTTT.

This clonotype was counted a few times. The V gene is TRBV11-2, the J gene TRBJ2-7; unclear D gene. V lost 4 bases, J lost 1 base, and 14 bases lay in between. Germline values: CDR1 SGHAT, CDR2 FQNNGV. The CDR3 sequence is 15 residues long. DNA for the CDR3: TGTGCCAGCAGCTCACCCCCGGCTGGATCCTACGAGCAGTACTTC. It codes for CASSSPPAGSYEQYF.

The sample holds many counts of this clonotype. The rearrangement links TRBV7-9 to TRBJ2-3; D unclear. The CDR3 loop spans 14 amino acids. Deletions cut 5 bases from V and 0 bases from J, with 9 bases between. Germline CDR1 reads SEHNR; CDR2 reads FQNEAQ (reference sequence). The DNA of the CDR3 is TGTGCCAGCAGCCCCGATACTAGCACAGATACGCAGTATTTT. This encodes CASSPDTSTDTQYF. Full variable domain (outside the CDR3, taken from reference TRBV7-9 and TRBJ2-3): DTGVSQNPRHKITKRGQNVTFRCDPISEHNRLYWYRQTLGQGPEFLTYFQNEAQLEKSRLLSDRFSAERPKGSFSTLEIQRTEQGDSAMYLCASSPDTSTDTQYFGPGTRLTVL.

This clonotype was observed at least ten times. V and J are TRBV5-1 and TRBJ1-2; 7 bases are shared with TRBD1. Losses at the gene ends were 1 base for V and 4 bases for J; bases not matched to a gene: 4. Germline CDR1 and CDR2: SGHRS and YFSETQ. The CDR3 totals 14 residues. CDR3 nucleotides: TGCGCCAGCAGCTTGACAGGGGATAGCTATGGCTACACCTTC. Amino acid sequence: CASSLTGDSYGYTF.

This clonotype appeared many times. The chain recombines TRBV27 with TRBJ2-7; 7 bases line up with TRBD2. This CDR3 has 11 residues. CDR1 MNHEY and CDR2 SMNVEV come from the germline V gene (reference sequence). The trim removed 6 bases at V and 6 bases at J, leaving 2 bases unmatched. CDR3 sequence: CASSKRGEQYF. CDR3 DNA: TGTGCCAGCAGCAAGCGGGGCGAGCAGTACTTC.

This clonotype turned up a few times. The CDR3 DNA reads TGCAGCGTTGAGTTAGGGGGCGGCGAGCAGTACTTC. Protein: CSVELGGGEQYF. The chain uses TRBV29-1 and TRBJ2-7; the match to TRBD1 covers 7 bases. Germline V gene data show CDR1 as SQVTM and CDR2 as ANQGSEA. V lost 3 bases to trimming and J lost 6 bases; unmatched junction nucleotides: 5. This CDR3 is 12 amino acids long.

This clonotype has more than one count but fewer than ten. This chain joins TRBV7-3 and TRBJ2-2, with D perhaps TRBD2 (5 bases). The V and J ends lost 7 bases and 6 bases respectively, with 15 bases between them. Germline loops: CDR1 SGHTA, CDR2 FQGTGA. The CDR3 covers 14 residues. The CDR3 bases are TGTGCCAGCACCGCTAGCTCCCGCGCCGGGGAGCTGTTTTTT. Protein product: CASTASSRAGELFF.

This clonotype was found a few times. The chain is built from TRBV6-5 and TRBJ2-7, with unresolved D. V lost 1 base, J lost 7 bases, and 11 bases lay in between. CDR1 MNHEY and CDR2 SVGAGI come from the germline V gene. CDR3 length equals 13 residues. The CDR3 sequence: CASSYFPGGEQYF. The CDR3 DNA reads TGTGCCAGCAGTTACTTCCCGGGTGGGGAGCAGTACTTC.

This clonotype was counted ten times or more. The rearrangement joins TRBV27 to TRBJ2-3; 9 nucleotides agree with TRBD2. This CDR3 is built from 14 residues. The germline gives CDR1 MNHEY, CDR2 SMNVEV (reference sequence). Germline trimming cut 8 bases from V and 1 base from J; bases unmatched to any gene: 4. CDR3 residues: CASHSGGGTDTQYF. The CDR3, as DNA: TGTGCCAGCCATAGCGGGGGCGGCACAGATACGCAGTATTTT.

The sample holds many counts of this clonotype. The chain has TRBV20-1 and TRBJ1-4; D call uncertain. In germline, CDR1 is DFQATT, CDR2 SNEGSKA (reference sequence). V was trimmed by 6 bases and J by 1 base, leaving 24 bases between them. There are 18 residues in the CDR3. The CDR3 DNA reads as TGCAGTGCCCCCCCCCGGTGGCAGCACTCTCAAACTAATGAAAAACTGTTTTTT. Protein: CSAPPRWQHSQTNEKLFF.

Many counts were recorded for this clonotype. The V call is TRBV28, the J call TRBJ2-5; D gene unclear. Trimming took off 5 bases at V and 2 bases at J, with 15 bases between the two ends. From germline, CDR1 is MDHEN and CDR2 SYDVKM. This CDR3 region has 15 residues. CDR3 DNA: TGTGCCAGCAGTCCTACCCGGCCCGATCAAGAGACCCAGTACTTC. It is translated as CASSPTRPDQETQYF.

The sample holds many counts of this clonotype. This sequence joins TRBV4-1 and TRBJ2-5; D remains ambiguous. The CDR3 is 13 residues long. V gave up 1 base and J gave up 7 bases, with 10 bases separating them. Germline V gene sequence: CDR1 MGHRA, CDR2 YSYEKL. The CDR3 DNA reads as TGCGCCAGCAGCCAAGCACTCACGGGGACCCAGTACTTC. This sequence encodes CASSQALTGTQYF.

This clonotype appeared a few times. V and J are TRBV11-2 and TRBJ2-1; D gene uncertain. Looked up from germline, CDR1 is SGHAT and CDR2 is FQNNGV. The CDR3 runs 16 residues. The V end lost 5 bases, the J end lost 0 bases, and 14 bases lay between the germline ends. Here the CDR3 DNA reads TGTGCCAGCAGCCCCCGGAGCGTCTACTCCTACAATGAGCAGTTCTTC. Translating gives CASSPRSVYSYNEQFF.